This T cell receptor (beta chain) was sequenced for a study of T cells in localized non-small cell lung cancer. Method: immunoSEQ multiplex PCR; TCRdb's copy keeps in-frame clones and lacks some. This sample has tens of thousands of clones, with approximately 86% found just once. Trimming at V came to 0 bases and at J to 1 base, leaving 0 bases not matched to a gene. The CDR3 is 15 amino acids. Germline V gene lookup returns CDR1 SGHTA and CDR2 FQGNSA. Notes on the study in general: Heterogeneity cannot be ruled out, as sequencing used one tumor region only. A raised T cell density in blood coincided with lengthier overall survival. When the top 100 tumor clones were examined, a median around 61 of them also appeared in the adjacent lung, which was paired and uninvolved.

In regard to this clone: Its antigen is not identified.

The V gene is TRBV7-2, the J gene TRBJ2-3, with 8 bases fitting TRBD2. The sample in question was peripheral blood, obtained before any cancer treatment. The sequence derives from a man aged 18 to 50 with stage I lung adenocarcinoma. The DNA for the CDR3 is TGTGCCAGCAGCTTAGCTAGCGGGGGCACAGATACGCAGTATTTT. Its translation: CASSLASGGTDTQYF.